This entry lists 11 T cell receptor beta chains sequenced from one sample in a study of T cell responses to AZD1222 COVID-19 vaccine. The assay was immunoSEQ multiplex PCR, and TCRdb's table has in-frame clones only and misses some. The table lists approximately 190,000 clones, around 92% of them singletons. Sample: peripheral blood, taken on day 0 of AZD1222 vaccination. Receptor source: an adult in good health.

The chain links TRBV9 to TRBJ1-1; possible D gene TRBD1, 5 bases. The length of the CDR3 is 14 residues. V gave up 3 bases and J gave up 4 bases, with 13 bases separating them. Germline loops: CDR1 SGDLS, CDR2 YYNGEE. DNA for the CDR3: TGTGCCAGCAGCGGGGGCAGTCAGGGCACTGAAGCTTTCTTT. Amino acids: CASSGGSQGTEAFF. Full variable domain (outside the CDR3, taken from reference TRBV9 and TRBJ1-1): DSGVTQTPKHLITATGQRVTLRCSPRSGDLSVYWYQQSLDQGLQFLIQYYNGEERAKGNILERFSAQQFPDLHSELNLSSLELGDSALYFCASSGGSQGTEAFFGQGTRLTVV.

The chain couples TRBV18 to TRBJ1-1; D is unresolved. Between the trimmed V and J ends, which lost 4 bases and 5 bases, there was a span of 14 bases. The CDR3 length is 14 residues. Germline V gives CDR1 KGHSH, CDR2 LQKENI. CDR3 sequence (DNA): TGTGCCAGCTCACTTCAAAGGGTTGAGACTGAAGCTTTCTTT. Its protein product is CASSLQRVETEAFF.

There are a few counts of this clone. CDR3 region: CSSDSPGGYTF. CDR3 nucleotide sequence: TGCAGTTCCGACAGTCCCGGCGGCTACACCTTC. This chain connects TRBV20-1 to TRBJ1-2, with TRBD1 as a possible D gene (5 bases). V gave up 8 bases and J gave up 8 bases, with 15 bases separating them. From germline, CDR1 is DFQATT and CDR2 SNEGSKA (reference sequence). The length of the CDR3 is 11 residues.

In its sample, this clone was seen a few times. The rearrangement links TRBV28 to TRBJ1-2, with D maybe TRBD1 (5 bases). V lost 8 bases and J 3 bases, leaving 13 bases between the germline ends. This CDR3 has 13 amino acids. The germline V gene has CDR1 MDHEN and CDR2 SYDVKM. CDR3 region: CASREGLYYGYTF. The CDR3 DNA reads as TGTGCCAGCCGGGAGGGGTTGTACTATGGCTACACCTTC.

V is TRBV28 and J is TRBJ1-2; 7 nucleotides align to TRBD1. The CDR3 covers 15 residues. Germline-derived CDR1 and CDR2 are MDHEN and SYDVKM. V shed 5 bases, J shed 7 bases, and the junction held 13 bases outside the gene matches. In nucleotides, the CDR3 is TGTGCCAGCAGTCCCGATGGGACAGTATTAGGTGGCTACACCTTC. This gives the protein CASSPDGTVLGGYTF.

V gene TRBV6-5 combines with J gene TRBJ1-2; D uncertain. This CDR3 is built from 14 residues. From germline, CDR1 is MNHEY and CDR2 SVGAGI. The germline V and J ends were trimmed by 5 bases and 3 bases, with 13 bases remaining between them. The CDR3: CASSPSQDDYGYTF. CDR3 sequence (DNA): TGTGCCAGCAGTCCCTCGCAGGATGACTATGGCTACACCTTC.

For this clone: One end of the junction fails to match germline, which may point to a read error. The rearrangement links TRBV18 to TRBJ1-1, with D uncertain. This CDR3 spans 11 amino acids. CDR1 is KGHSH and CDR2 is LQKENI in the germline V gene. For the CDR3, the DNA is TGTGTCAGCTCACCGGGCTCCGTAGCTTTCTTT. This gives the protein CVSSPGSVAFF.

The count of this clone is one. The chain links TRBV18 to TRBJ2-7; the D is unclear. V shed 4 bases and J shed 1 base, with 14 bases lying between them. This CDR3 region has 15 residues. CDR1 and CDR2 from the germline V gene are KGHSH and LQKENI. The CDR3 loop is CASSQTLGESYEQYF. The CDR3, as DNA: TGTGCCAGCTCACAGACGCTTGGTGAGTCCTACGAGCAGTACTTC.

The sample holds one count of this clone. The V call is TRBV7-9, the J call TRBJ1-3; perhaps TRBD1 as D (6 bases). Germline V gene data show CDR1 as SEHNR and CDR2 as FQNEAQ (reference sequence). The CDR3 runs to 16 residues. The germline V and J ends were trimmed by 1 base and 0 bases, with 10 bases remaining between them. This CDR3 is CASSLGGGISGNTIYF. In nucleotides, the CDR3 is TGTGCCAGCAGCTTAGGCGGGGGCATCTCTGGAAACACCATATATTTT.

V is TRBV2 and J is TRBJ1-5; D is unresolved. CDR3 length: 13 amino acids. Germline loops: CDR1 SNHLY, CDR2 FYNNEI. V shed 7 bases and J shed 2 bases, with 9 bases lying between them. The CDR3 nucleotides are TGTGCCAGCAACGGAAGGGGCAATCAGCCCCAGCATTTT. Residues: CASNGRGNQPQHF.

The J gene is TRBJ2-1, the V gene TRBV2, with D tentatively TRBD2 (5 bases). Germline V lookup: CDR1 SNHLY, CDR2 FYNNEI. This CDR3 spans 15 amino acids. V lost 11 bases, J lost 2 bases, and 19 bases lay in between. The CDR3 DNA reads as TGTGCCGGCCGACCGGGGTACGGGACCTACAATGAGCAGTTCTTC. Translating gives CAGRPGYGTYNEQFF.